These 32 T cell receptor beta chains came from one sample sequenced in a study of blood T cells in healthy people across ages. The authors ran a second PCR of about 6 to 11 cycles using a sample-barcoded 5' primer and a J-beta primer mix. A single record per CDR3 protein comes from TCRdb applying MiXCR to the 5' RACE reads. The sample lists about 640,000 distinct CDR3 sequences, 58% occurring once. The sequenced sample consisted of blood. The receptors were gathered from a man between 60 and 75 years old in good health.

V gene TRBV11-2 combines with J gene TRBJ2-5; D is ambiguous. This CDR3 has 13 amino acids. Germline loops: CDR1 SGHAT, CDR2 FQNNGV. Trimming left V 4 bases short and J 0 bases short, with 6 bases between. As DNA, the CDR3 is TGTGCCAGCAGCTCTGCTCACCAAGAGACCCAGTACTTC. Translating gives CASSSAHQETQYF.

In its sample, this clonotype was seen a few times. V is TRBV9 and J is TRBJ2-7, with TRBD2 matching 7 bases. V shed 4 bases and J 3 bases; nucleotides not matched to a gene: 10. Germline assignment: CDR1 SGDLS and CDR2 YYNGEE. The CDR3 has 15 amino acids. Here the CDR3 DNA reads TGTGCCAGCAGCCCCCTCGGCGGGGGAAGCTACGAGCAGTACTTC. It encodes CASSPLGGGSYEQYF. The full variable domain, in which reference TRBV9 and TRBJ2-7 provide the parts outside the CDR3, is DSGVTQTPKHLITATGQRVTLRCSPRSGDLSVYWYQQSLDQGLQFLIQYYNGEERAKGNILERFSAQQFPDLHSELNLSSLELGDSALYFCASSPLGGGSYEQYFGPGTRLTVT.

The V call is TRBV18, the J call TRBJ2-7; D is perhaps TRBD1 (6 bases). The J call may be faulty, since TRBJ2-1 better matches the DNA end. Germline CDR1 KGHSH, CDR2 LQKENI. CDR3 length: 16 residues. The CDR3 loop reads CASSPTVGGSHNEQFF. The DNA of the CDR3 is TGTGCCAGCTCACCCACAGTAGGGGGTTCACACAATGAGCAGTTCTTC.

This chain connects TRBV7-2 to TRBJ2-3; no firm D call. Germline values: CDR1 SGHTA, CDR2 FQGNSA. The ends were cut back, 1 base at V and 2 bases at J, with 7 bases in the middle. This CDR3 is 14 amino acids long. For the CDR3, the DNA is TGTGCCAGCAGCTTAGTTTCGGTCACAGATACGCAGTATTTT. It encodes CASSLVSVTDTQYF.

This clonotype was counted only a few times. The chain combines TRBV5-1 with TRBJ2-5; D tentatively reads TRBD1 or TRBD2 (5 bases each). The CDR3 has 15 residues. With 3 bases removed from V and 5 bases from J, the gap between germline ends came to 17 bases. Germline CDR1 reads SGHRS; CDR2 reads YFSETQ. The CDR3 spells CASSSGQARKETQYF. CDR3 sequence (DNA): TGCGCCAGCAGCTCGGGGCAGGCCCGGAAGGAGACCCAGTACTTC.

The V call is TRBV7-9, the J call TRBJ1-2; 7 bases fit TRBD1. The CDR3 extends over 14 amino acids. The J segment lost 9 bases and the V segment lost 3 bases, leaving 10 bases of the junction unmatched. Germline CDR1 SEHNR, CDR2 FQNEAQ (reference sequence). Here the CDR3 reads CASSLGGQPISYTF. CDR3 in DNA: TGTGCCAGCAGCTTGGGGGGACAGCCTATAAGCTACACCTTC.

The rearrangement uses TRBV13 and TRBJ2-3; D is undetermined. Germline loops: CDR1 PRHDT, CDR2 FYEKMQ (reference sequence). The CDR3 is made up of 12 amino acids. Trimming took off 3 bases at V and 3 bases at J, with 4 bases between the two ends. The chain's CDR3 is CASSFITDTQYF. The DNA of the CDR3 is TGTGCCAGCAGCTTCATTACAGATACGCAGTATTTT.

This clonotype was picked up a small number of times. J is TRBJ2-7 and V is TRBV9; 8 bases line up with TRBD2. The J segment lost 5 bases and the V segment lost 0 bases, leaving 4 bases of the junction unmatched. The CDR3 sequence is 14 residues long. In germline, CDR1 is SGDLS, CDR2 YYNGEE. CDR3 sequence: CASSVGTSNDEQYF. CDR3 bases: TGTGCCAGCAGCGTAGGGACTAGCAACGACGAGCAGTACTTC.

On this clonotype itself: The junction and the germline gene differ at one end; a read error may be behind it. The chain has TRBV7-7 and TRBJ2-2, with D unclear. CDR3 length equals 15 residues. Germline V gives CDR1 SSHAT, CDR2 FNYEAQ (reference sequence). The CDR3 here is CASSPLRANTRELFF. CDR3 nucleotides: TGTGCCAGCAGCCCCCTTCGCGCGAACACCAGGGAGCTGTTTTTT.

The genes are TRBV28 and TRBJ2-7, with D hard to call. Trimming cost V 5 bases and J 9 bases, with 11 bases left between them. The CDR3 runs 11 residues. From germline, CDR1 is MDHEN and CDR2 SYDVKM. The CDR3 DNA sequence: TGTGCCAGCAGTGCCAGAGTCGGGCAGTACTTC. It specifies CASSARVGQYF.

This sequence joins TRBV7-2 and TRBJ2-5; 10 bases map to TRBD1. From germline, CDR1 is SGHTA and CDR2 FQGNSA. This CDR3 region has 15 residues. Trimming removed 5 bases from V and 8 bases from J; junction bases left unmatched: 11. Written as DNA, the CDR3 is TGTGCCAGCAGCCAAAGGGGGAGGACAGGGGGAACCCAGTACTTC. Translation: CASSQRGRTGGTQYF.

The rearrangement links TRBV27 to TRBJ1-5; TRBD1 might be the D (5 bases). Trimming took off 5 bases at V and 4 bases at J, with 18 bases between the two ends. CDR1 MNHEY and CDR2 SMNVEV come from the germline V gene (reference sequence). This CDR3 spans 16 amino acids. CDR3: CASSPIGRGQNQPQHF. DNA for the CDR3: TGTGCCAGCAGTCCCATCGGGAGGGGCCAAAATCAGCCCCAGCATTTT.

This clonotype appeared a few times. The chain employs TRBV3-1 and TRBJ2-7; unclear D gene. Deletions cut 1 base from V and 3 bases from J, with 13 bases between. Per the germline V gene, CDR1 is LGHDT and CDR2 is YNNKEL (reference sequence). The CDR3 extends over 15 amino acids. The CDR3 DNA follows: TGTGCCAGCAGCCAAGGCAGAAGCTCACTCTACGAGCAGTACTTC. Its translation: CASSQGRSSLYEQYF.

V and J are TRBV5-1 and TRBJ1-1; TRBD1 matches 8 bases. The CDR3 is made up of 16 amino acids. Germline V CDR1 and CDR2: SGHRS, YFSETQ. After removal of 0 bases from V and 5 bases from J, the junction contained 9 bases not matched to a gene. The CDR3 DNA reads TGCGCCAGCAGCTTGGCTGCAGGGGGCTCAGTTACTGAAGCTTTCTTT. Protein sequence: CASSLAAGGSVTEAFF.

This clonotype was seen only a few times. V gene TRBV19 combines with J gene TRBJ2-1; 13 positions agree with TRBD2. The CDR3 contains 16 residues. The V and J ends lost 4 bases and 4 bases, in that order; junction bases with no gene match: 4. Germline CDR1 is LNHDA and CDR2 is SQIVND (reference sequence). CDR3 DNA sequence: TGTGCCAGTAGTAGCGGGACTAGCGGGGAGTACAATGAGCAGTTCTTC. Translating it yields CASSSGTSGEYNEQFF.

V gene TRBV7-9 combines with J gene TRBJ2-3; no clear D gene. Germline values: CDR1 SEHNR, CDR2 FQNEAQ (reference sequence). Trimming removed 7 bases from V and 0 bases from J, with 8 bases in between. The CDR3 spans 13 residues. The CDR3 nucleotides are TGTGCCAGCAACCCCAGCAGCACAGATACGCAGTATTTT. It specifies CASNPSSTDTQYF.

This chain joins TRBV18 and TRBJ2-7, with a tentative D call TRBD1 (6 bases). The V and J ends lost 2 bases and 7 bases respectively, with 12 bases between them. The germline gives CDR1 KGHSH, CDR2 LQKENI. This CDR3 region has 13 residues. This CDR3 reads CASSPTWGHEQYF. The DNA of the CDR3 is TGTGCCAGCTCACCAACGTGGGGGCATGAGCAGTACTTC.

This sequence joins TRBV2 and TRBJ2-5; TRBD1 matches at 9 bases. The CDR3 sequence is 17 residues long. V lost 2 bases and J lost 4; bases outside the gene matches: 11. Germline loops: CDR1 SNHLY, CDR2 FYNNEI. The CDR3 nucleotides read TGTGCCAGCAGTGAAACCCGGGACAGGGTGAGCCGAGAGACCCAGTACTTC. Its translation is CASSETRDRVSRETQYF.

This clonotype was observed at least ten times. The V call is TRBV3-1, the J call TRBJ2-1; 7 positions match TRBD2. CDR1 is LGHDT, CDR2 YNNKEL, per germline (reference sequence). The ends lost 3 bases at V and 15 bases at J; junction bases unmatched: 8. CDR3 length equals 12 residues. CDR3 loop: CASSQSGEGPFF. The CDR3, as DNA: TGTGCCAGCAGCCAGAGCGGGGAAGGTCCGTTCTTC.

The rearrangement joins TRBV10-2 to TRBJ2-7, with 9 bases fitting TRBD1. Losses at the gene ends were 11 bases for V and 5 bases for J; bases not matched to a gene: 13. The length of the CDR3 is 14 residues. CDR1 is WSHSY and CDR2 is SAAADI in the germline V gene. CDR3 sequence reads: CAAWTGAPQDEQYF. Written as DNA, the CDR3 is TGCGCCGCCTGGACAGGGGCGCCCCAGGACGAGCAGTACTTC.

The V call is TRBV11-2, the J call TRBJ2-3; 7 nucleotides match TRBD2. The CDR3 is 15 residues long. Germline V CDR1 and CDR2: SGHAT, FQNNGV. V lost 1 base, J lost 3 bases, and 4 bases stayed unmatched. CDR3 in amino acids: CASSLARGVTDTQYF. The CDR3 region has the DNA TGTGCCAGCAGCTTAGCCCGGGGGGTGACAGATACGCAGTATTTT.

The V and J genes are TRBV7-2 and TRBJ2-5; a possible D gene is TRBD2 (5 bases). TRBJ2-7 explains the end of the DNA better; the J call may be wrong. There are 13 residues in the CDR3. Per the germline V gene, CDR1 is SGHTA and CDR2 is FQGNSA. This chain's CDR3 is CASSLVATHEQYF. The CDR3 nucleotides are TGTGCCAGCAGCTTAGTAGCGACCCACGAGCAGTACTTC.

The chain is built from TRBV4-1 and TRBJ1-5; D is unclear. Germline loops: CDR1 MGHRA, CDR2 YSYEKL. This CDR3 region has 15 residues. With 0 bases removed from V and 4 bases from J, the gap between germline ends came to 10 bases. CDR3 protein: CASSQDTAGNQPQHF. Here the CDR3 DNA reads TGCGCCAGCAGCCAAGATACCGCGGGAAATCAGCCCCAGCATTTT.

CDR3: CSARELSSYNEQFF. The DNA for the CDR3 is TGCAGTGCTAGAGAGTTGAGCTCCTACAATGAGCAGTTCTTC. This chain connects TRBV20-1 to TRBJ2-1; D unclear. The CDR3 sequence is 14 residues long. V lost 0 bases and J lost 0, with 6 bases in between. Germline CDR1 is DFQATT and CDR2 is SNEGSKA (reference sequence).

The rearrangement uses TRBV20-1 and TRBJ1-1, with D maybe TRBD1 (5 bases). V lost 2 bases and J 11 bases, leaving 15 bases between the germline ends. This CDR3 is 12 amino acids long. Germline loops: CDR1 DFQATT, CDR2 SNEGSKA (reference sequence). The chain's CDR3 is CSARPTGTEAFF. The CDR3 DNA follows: TGCAGTGCTAGACCTACTGGGACGGAGGCTTTCTTT.

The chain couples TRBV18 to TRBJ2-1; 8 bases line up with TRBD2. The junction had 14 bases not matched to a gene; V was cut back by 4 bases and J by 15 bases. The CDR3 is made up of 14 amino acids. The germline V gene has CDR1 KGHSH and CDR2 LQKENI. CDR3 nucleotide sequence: TGTGCCAGCTCACGGACAGAGGAAGCGGGGGCTGGGTTCTTC. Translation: CASSRTEEAGAGFF.

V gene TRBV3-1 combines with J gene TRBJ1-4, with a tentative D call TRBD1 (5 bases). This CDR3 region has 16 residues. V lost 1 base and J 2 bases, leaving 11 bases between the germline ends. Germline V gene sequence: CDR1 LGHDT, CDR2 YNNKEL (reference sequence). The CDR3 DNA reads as TGTGCCAGCAGCCAAGTTGGGGCCAGGACTAATGAAAAACTGTTTTTT. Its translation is CASSQVGARTNEKLFF.

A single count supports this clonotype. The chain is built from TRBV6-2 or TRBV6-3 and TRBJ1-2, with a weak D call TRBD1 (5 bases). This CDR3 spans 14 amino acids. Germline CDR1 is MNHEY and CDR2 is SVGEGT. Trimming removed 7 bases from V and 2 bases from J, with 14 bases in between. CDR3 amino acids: CASIRREGNYGYTF. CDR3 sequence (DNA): TGTGCCAGCATAAGACGGGAGGGGAACTATGGCTACACCTTC.

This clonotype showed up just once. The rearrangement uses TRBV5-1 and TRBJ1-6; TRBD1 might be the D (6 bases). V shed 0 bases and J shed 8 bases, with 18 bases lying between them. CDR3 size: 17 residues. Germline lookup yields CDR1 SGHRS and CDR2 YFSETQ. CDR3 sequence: CASSLGPRRGRDSPLHF. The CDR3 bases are TGCGCCAGCAGCTTGGGACCCCGGCGGGGGCGAGATTCACCCCTCCACTTT.

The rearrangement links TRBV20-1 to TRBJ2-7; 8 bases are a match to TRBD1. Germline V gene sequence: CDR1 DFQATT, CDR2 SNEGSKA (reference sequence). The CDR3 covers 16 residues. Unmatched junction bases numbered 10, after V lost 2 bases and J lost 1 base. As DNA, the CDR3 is TGCAGTGCTAGACCTCCATTGGGGACAGGTTCCTACGAGCAGTACTTC. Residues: CSARPPLGTGSYEQYF.

The DNA of the CDR3 is TGTGCCAGCAGCTTAGAGGGGACTAGCGGGGCCAACGAGCAGTACTTC. Amino acids: CASSLEGTSGANEQYF. The V call is TRBV7-2, the J call TRBJ2-7; 13 bases are a match to TRBD2. This CDR3 has 16 residues. Germline V gives CDR1 SGHTA, CDR2 FQGNSA. V lost 1 base and J lost 5; bases outside the gene matches: 5.

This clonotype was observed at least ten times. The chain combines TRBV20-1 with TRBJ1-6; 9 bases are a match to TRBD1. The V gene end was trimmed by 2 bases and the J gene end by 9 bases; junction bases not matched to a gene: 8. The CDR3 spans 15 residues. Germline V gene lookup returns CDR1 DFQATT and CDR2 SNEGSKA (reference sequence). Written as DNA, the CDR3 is TGCAGTGCTAGACGTGGGACAGGGCCGGGTTCACCCCTCCACTTT. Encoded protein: CSARRGTGPGSPLHF.